This T cell receptor (beta chain) is drawn from a study of blood T cell repertoires in COVID-19. Study as a whole: In each case, the material was cDNA or gDNA derived from T cells, B-cell-depleted T cells, or PBMCs.

All exposed participants met a person with COVID-19 within 2 weeks before entering the study. Authors' processing steps: Nucleated cell number was recorded as an estimate derived from reference gene primer amplification. This table comes from immunoSEQ multiplex PCR, and its TCRdb copy is limited to in-frame clones, with some not included. V and J calls and clone size are as listed in that table; D and trimming were resolved from the DNA. This sample carries approximately 280,000 clones, roughly 80% of them seen once, and the ten largest clones take around 5%. The ends were cut back, 7 bases at V and 3 bases at J, with 13 bases in the middle. The CDR3 has 13 amino acids. CDR1 is MDHEN and CDR2 is SYDVKM in the germline V gene.

The rearrangement links TRBV28 to TRBJ2-7; possible D gene TRBD2, 6 bases. The sequencing input was PBMCs or T cells enriched from blood (not recorded which). The sequence was obtained from a man aged 35 to 55 who had been exposed to COVID-19. CDR3 amino acids: CASKEDYLYEQYF. CDR3 bases: TGTGCCAGCAAAGAGGACTACCTCTACGAGCAGTACTTC.